The entry that follows covers one T cell receptor (beta chain) sequence. Antigen unknown. Per the germline V gene, CDR1 is DFQATT and CDR2 is SNEGSKA (reference sequence). The CDR3 covers 14 residues. This entry comes from a study of monozygotic twins with inflammatory bowel disease. During cDNA synthesis, UMIs that each contained a 6-nucleotide sample barcode were added by means of template switching. TCRalpha along with TCRbeta cDNA was subjected to two nested PCRs lasting about 15 and 9 cycles. TCRdb reprocessed the 5' RACE reads, with one entry per CDR3 protein and no DNA. The sample has 440,000 or so distinct CDR3 sequences. Findings and limits, study-wide: Limited statistical power may explain no repertoire similarity difference between concordant and discordant twins. Especially where disease activity was present, IBD patients had fewer clonotypes in common with others than healthy twins did.

The V and J genes are TRBV20-1 and TRBJ2-7; TCRdb gives TRBD1 as the D gene, but with no DNA this cannot be confirmed. Material: blood. The receptor was isolated from a human donor with ulcerative colitis or Crohn's disease, or a healthy co-twin of an affected twin (not recorded which). CDR3 protein: CSARVPGQGYEQYF.